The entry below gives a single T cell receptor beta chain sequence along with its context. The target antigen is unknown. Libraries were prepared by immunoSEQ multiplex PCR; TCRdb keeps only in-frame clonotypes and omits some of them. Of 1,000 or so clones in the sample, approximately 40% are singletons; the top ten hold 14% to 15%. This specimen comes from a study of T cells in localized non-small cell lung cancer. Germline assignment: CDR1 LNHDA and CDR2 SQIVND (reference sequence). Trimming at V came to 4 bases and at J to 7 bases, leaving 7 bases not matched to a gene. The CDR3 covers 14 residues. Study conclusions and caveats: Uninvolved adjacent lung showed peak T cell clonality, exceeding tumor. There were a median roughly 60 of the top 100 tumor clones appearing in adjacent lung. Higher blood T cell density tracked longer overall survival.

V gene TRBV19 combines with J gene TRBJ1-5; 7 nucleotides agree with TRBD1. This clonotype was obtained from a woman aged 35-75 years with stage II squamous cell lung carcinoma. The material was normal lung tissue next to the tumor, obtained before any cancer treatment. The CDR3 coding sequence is TGTGCCAGTAGTACACAGGGGAATCGGCAGCCCCAGCATTTT. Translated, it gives CASSTQGNRQPQHF.